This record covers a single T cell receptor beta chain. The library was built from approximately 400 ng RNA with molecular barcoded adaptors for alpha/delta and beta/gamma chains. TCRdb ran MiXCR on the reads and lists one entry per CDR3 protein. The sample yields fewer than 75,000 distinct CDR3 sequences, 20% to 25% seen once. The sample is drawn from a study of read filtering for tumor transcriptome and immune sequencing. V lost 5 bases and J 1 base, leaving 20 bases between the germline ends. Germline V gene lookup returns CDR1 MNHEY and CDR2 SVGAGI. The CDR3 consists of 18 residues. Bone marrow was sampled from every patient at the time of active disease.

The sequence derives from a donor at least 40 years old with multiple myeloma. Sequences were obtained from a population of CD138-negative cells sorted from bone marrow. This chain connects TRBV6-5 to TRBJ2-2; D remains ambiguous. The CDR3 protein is CASSPTVGDGWNTGELFF. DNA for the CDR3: TGTGCCAGCAGTCCTACGGTTGGAGACGGTTGGAACACCGGGGAGCTGTTTTTT.